The 19 T cell receptor beta chains given below trace back to one sample, sequenced in a study of T cells in Graves' hyperthyroidism and ophthalmopathy. Amplification of TCR beta CDR3 regions was performed using RNA transcripts as template. During a first-round RT-PCR of the TCR CDR3, the HTBI primer set was used. TCRdb processed the multiplex PCR reads anew with MiXCR; each CDR3 protein has one entry. The top ten clones hold about 9.8% of a sample with about 52,000 distinct CDR3 sequences, approximately 48% of them seen once. Material: blood. The source of these receptors is a woman aged 45-59 years with Graves' ophthalmopathy.

This clonotype was seen just once. This likely comes from a read error, as the CDR3 has no conserved phenylalanine or tryptophan at its end. The V gene is TRBV5-1, the J gene TRBJ1-6; no clear D gene. The CDR3 loop spans 14 amino acids. V shed 0 bases and J shed 13 bases, with 14 bases lying between them. Germline CDR1 reads SGHRS; CDR2 reads YFSETQ. CDR3 coding DNA: TGCGCCAGCAGCTTGGTGGAGAACGGTTCGCCCCTCCACGTT. Translated: CASSLVENGSPLHV.

There are many counts of this clonotype. The V call is TRBV6-2 or TRBV6-3, the J call TRBJ1-1, with D perhaps matching TRBD1 (6 bases). The CDR3 runs 14 residues. Germline assignment: CDR1 MNHEY and CDR2 SVGEGT. Trimming stripped 7 bases from V and 3 bases from J, with 15 bases between. The DNA of the CDR3 is TGTGCCAGCAAGGCGGGGGGCAGGGACACTGAAGCTTTCTTT. The encoded protein is CASKAGGRDTEAFF.

In this sample, this clonotype turned up many times. J is TRBJ1-5 and V is TRBV6-2 or TRBV6-3; perhaps TRBD1 as D (5 bases). V was clipped by 3 bases and J by 4 bases, with 10 bases between them. Germline V gene sequence: CDR1 MNHEY, CDR2 SVGEGT. The CDR3 consists of 14 residues. Written as DNA, the CDR3 is TGTGCCAGCAGTTATGACAGCGAAAATCAGCCCCAGCATTTT. Translation gives CASSYDSENQPQHF.

The chain carries TRBV29-1 and TRBJ2-1; the match to TRBD1 covers 10 bases. With V trimmed by 7 bases and J by 8 bases, 14 bases remained unmatched. From germline, CDR1 is SQVTM and CDR2 ANQGSEA. This CDR3 has 15 residues. CDR3 DNA sequence: TGCAGCGCTGCCTCCGGGACAGGGGACTTCTATGAGCAGTTCTTC. It codes for CSAASGTGDFYEQFF.

In this sample, this clonotype turned up many times. V is TRBV7-9 and J is TRBJ1-4; D perhaps matches TRBD1 (5 bases). Germline CDR1 is SEHNR and CDR2 is FQNEAQ (reference sequence). This CDR3 has 13 amino acids. The V and J ends lost 1 base and 8 bases respectively, with 8 bases between them. The CDR3 DNA is TGTGCCAGCAGCTTAGGACAGAAAGAAAAACTGTTTTTT. This sequence encodes CASSLGQKEKLFF.

As concerns this clonotype: Sequence at one end of the junction differs from germline and may be a read error. This chain links TRBV7-8 with TRBJ2-2; D is possibly TRBD1 (5 bases). CDR1 and CDR2 (germline): SGHVS, FQNEAQ. There are 16 residues in the CDR3. The CDR3 sequence: CGSSSQDYSDPGELFF. The DNA of the CDR3 is TGTGGCAGCAGCTCACAGGATTACTCGGACCCCGGGGAGCTGTTTTTT. Full variable domain (missing parts from reference TRBV7-8 and TRBJ2-2): GAGVSQSPRYKVAKRGQDVALRCDPISGHVSLFWYQQALGQGPEFLTYFQNEAQLDKSGLPSDRFFAERPEGSVSTLKIQRTQQEDSAVYLCGSSSQDYSDPGELFFGEGSRLTVL.

By proportion, this clonotype is medium-sized (0.01 to 0.1%). This chain links TRBV10-1 with TRBJ1-4; D unclear. The CDR3 consists of 14 residues. CDR1 is WNHNN and CDR2 is SYGVQD in the germline V gene (reference sequence). V lost 4 bases, J lost 1 base, and 7 bases lay in between. CDR3 DNA: TGCGCCAGCAGTGCCGCAGGAACTAATGAAAAACTGTTTTTT. The encoded protein is CASSAAGTNEKLFF.

In its sample, this clonotype was seen many times. The V call is TRBV29-1, the J call TRBJ2-3, with 11 bases lining up with TRBD2. With 4 bases clipped from V and 6 bases from J, the junction kept 6 bases outside the gene matches. Germline lookup yields CDR1 SQVTM and CDR2 ANQGSEA. The CDR3 contains 14 residues. CDR3 amino acids: CSVVTLAGADTQYF. The CDR3 bases are TGCAGCGTTGTAACACTAGCGGGAGCCGATACGCAGTATTTT.

This clonotype was recorded only once. The rearrangement uses TRBV19 and TRBJ2-5, with TRBD1 matching 9 bases. CDR1 LNHDA and CDR2 SQIVND come from the germline V gene (reference sequence). V was clipped by 8 bases and J by 7 bases; unmatched bases: 11. The CDR3 contains 14 residues. CDR3 nucleotides: TGTGCCAGTGGTTTAACAGGGGGCTGGGGGACCCAGTACTTC. Translation: CASGLTGGWGTQYF.

This clonotype showed up many times. The V and J genes are TRBV5-8 and TRBJ2-7, with 7 bases aligning to TRBD1. Trimming took 0 bases from V and 4 from J; bases not matched to a gene: 13. CDR3 length: 17 residues. Germline V gene lookup returns CDR1 SGHTS and CDR2 YDEGEE. The CDR3 nucleotides are TGTGCCAGCAGCTTGGGCCCTACCGGGACAGAGAATTACGAGCAGTACTTC. It yields the protein CASSLGPTGTENYEQYF.

Many counts were recorded for this clonotype. The chain links TRBV10-3 to TRBJ2-1; D ambiguous. This CDR3 spans 17 amino acids. Trimming removed 2 bases at V and 1 base at J, with 15 bases between. Per the germline V gene, CDR1 is ENHRY and CDR2 is SYGVKD. CDR3 bases: TGTGCCATCAGTGAGCGTTCCCAGGCAGCGTCCTACAATGAGCAGTTCTTC. Translation gives CAISERSQAASYNEQFF.

There are many counts of this clonotype. The rearrangement joins TRBV5-1 to TRBJ1-4; a weak D match, TRBD1 (6 bases). V lost 3 bases and J lost 7, with 13 bases in between. The V gene's germline CDR1 is SGHRS and CDR2 YFSETQ. The CDR3 length is 14 residues. CDR3 protein: CASSSTGYGEKLFF. CDR3 in DNA: TGCGCCAGCAGCTCTACAGGGTACGGTGAAAAACTGTTTTTT.

This clonotype was observed many times. The chain combines TRBV5-1 with TRBJ2-2; 9 positions agree with TRBD1. CDR3 length equals 17 residues. Germline assignment: CDR1 SGHRS and CDR2 YFSETQ. V lost 2 bases and J lost 6; bases outside the gene matches: 11. CDR3 bases: TGCGCCAGCAGCTTATTCCCCGGGACAGGGAATCCCGGGGAGCTGTTTTTT. Translating it yields CASSLFPGTGNPGELFF.

This clonotype was seen just once. Germline and junction disagree at one end, which may indicate a read error. This chain connects TRBV10-3 to TRBJ1-1, with 7 bases identical to TRBD1. Germline V gene data show CDR1 as ENHRY and CDR2 as SYGVKD. The CDR3 runs 13 residues. CDR3: CTISRQGNTEAFF. The CDR3, as DNA: TGTACCATCAGCAGACAGGGGAACACTGAAGCTTTCTTT.

This clonotype was picked up a small number of times. This sequence joins TRBV12-5 and TRBJ1-2, with D unclear. The V and J ends lost 1 base and 12 bases respectively, with 3 bases between them. Germline assignment: CDR1 LGHNT and CDR2 FRNRAP. CDR3 size: 9 residues. The DNA of the CDR3 is TGTGCTAGTGGTTTGGCCGACACCTTC. It is translated as CASGLADTF.

This clonotype occurred once. At one boundary the junction diverges from the germline segment, which might be a read error. V gene TRBV7-2 combines with J gene TRBJ2-7, with D maybe TRBD2 (5 bases). Per the germline V gene, CDR1 is SGHTA and CDR2 is FQGNSA. CDR3 length equals 14 residues. The CDR3 is CAGSLIPGTYEQYF. For the CDR3, the DNA is TGTGCCGGCAGCTTAATTCCCGGGACCTACGAGCAGTACTTC.

This clonotype was counted at least ten times. The V call is TRBV28, the J call TRBJ1-6, with 9 bases aligning to TRBD1. Germline assignment: CDR1 MDHEN and CDR2 SYDVKM. There are 15 residues in the CDR3. V trimming: 2 bases; J trimming: 10 bases; junction bases outside the gene matches: 6. The CDR3, as DNA: TGTGCCAGCAGTTTAACGACAGGGGGTAACTCACCCCTCCACTTT. It specifies CASSLTTGGNSPLHF.

In this sample, this clonotype turned up many times. The chain combines TRBV5-8 with TRBJ2-3; unclear D gene. The CDR3 length is 12 residues. V was cut by 3 bases and J by 0 bases, with 2 bases left in between. The germline V gene encodes CDR1 SGHTS and CDR2 YDEGEE. This CDR3 reads CASSSSTDTQYF. CDR3 nucleotide sequence: TGTGCCAGCAGCTCTAGCACAGATACGCAGTATTTT.

This clonotype has ten or more counts. The chain employs TRBV6-1 and TRBJ2-7, with D perhaps TRBD1 or TRBD2 (5 bases each). Germline CDR1 is MNHNS and CDR2 is SASEGT. There are 15 residues in the CDR3. The ends were cut back, 5 bases at V and 2 bases at J, with 16 bases in the middle. The DNA for the CDR3 is TGTGCCAGCAGTCCTGGGACGGCAAGCGCCTACGAGCAGTACTTC. It translates to CASSPGTASAYEQYF.